This T cell receptor (beta chain) came from a study of cytomegalovirus exposure and HLA in healthy donors. Findings of the study overall: Confirmation was obtained in vitro that a few CMV-associated chains are specific for CMV antigens.

Use of 60 Vbeta and 13 Jbeta primers characterized the PCR. Method: immunoSEQ multiplex PCR; TCRdb's copy keeps in-frame clones and lacks some. The table lists around 120,000 clones, roughly four fifths of them singletons, with approximately 1.1% in the top ten. Germline V gene data show CDR1 as SQVTM and CDR2 as ANQGSEA. The CDR3 extends over 16 amino acids. J gave up 4 bases and V 2 bases, and 11 bases lay outside the gene matches. Regarding this clone: The antigen remains undetermined.

Specimen: PBMCs. This clonotype was obtained from a boy younger than 18 in good health and CMV-seronegative. The rearrangement links TRBV29-1 to TRBJ2-1, with 7 bases identical to TRBD2. In nucleotides, the CDR3 is TGCAGCGTTGAATTTGCGGGGGTGGGGGTTTACAATGAGCAGTTCTTC. This encodes CSVEFAGVGVYNEQFF.